In its sample, the clone carrying this T cell receptor beta chain was seen a few times. This sample was included in a study of early T cells in non-severe SARS-CoV-2 infection. Across the whole study: The sequenced material was bulk RNA from unsorted whole blood, and its chains were unpaired.

The CDR3 is 15 residues long. Germline lookup yields CDR1 SGHDT and CDR2 YYEEEE. J lost 2 bases, V lost 4 bases, and 5 bases had no gene match. Each cDNA molecule carried a unique molecular identifier. TCRdb reanalysed the 5' RACE reads using MiXCR and keeps one entry per CDR3 protein. Here the sample spans approximately 76,000 distinct CDR3 sequences, about 11% being singletons. Source material: whole blood. The chain has TRBV5-6 and TRBJ2-7, with TRBD2 identical over 11 bases. This sequence originates from an adult who was a healthcare worker with PCR-confirmed SARS-CoV-2 infection or an uninfected control (not recorded which). The CDR3 nucleotides are TGTGCCAGCAGCCCGGGACTAGCGGCTACCTACGAGCAGTACTTC. This codes for CASSPGLAATYEQYF.